This note documents a single TCR beta chain sequence. Its antigen is unknown. No clone much larger than this one lies a single base away; base qualities are absent. Participants in the prospective study were aged about 18 to 90 years, lived in 20 to 30 United States geographic areas, and enrolled through a virtual design. To assign participants to cohorts, the prospective study relied on clinical history that participants themselves reported in a screening survey and a study questionnaire. Mobile phlebotomists in the prospective study collected whole blood, serum and a nasopharyngeal or oropharyngeal swab from every participant. Prospective study participants could optionally give additional blood draws and questionnaires over a roughly two-month period. Before DNA extraction, blood samples from the prospective study were shipped at room temperature or frozen. TCRbeta CDR3 regions were amplified from genomic DNA using the immunoSEQ Assay, a bias-controlled multiplex PCR. In the source study's methods: Nucleated cell counts per sample were estimated from amplification of reference gene primers within the assay. To quantify the absolute abundance of each unique TCRbeta CDR3 rearrangement, sequence reads were collapsed and filtered. For each sample, productive Simpson clonality was calculated as the square root of Simpson's diversity index over productive rearrangements. TCRdb obtained this table from immuneACCESS and retained in-frame rearrangements with V and J assigned. These tables miss some clones; where compared with another copy, unresolved V genes account for less than half of the shortfall, and the remainder is unexplained. That table gives V, J and clone size, and the DNA gave D and trimming. This sample lists hundreds of thousands of clones; about 86% were detected once. Approximately 3.5% of the sample belongs to the ten largest clones.

This specimen comes from a study of blood T cell repertoires in COVID-19 (dated by TCRdb to the early 2020s). With respect to the entire study: The collaborator samples originated in the United States, Italy and Spain and spanned the acute and convalescent phases of COVID-19. A freely available public database, intended as a resource for researchers studying the immune response to SARS-CoV-2, is where the repertoires were released. The samples were drawn from two sources: the first 160 participants of the ongoing ImmuneRACE study, and 950 to 1,500 subjects contributed by 6 global collaborators. The sample metadata nearly always contained a de-identified subject ID, COVID-19 status, age in years and sex. The prospective study material was composed of cDNA or gDNA derived from T cells, B-cell-depleted T cells, or PBMCs. Subjects who had been exposed to COVID-19, were actively infected with it, or had recovered from it provided the deeply sampled blood TCRbeta repertoires that made up the dataset. Where available, HLA class I and class II types were taken from metadata supplied by the sample provider and were not determined by assay-based typing. The investigation overall reported the following: The quantity of clinical and demographic metadata differed by source and by participant and was supplied without curation.

CDR1 and CDR2 were assigned from the germline V gene (reference sequence) as LNHNV and YYDKDF. The cysteine opens and the phenylalanine closes a CDR3 of 14 amino acids. Only CDR3 DNA is held: 42 bases, read in frame from base 1. Between the V and J ends, shortened by 0 bases and 2 bases respectively, the junction contains 7 bases. The V and J genes are TRBV15 and TRBJ1-2, with a weak D call of TRBD1 (5 bases match). This TCR was recovered from a woman in her thirties or forties with acute COVID-19. Sequencing was carried out using PBMCs or T cells enriched from blood (not recorded which). The DNA sequence is given as TGTGCCACCAGCAGAGATCGGGGGAACTATGGCTACACCTTC. This sequence encodes CATSRDRGNYGYTF.